These 22 T cell receptor beta chains came from one sample sequenced in a study of cytotoxic CD8 clonotypes in ibrutinib-treated CLL. The repertoire was sequenced with immunoSEQ multiplex PCR; TCRdb's copy has only in-frame clones and lacks some. The table lists hundreds of thousands of clones, 75% to 80% of them singletons. Source: PBMCs, taken after 12 months of ibrutinib treatment. The receptors come from a human donor with chronic lymphocytic leukemia.

The V gene is TRBV28, the J gene TRBJ1-2; D not certain. V shed 2 bases and J shed 6 bases, with 13 bases lying between them. CDR1 is MDHEN and CDR2 is SYDVKM in the germline V gene. The CDR3 covers 14 residues. CDR3 nucleotides: TGTGCCAGCAGTTTAGGAGGTTACTTCGATGGCTACACCTTC. Protein: CASSLGGYFDGYTF.

The chain uses TRBV4-1 and TRBJ1-1; possibly TRBD1 for D (5 bases). CDR1 and CDR2 (germline): MGHRA, YSYEKL. With 0 bases removed from V and 4 bases from J, the gap between germline ends came to 9 bases. CDR3 length: 14 residues. CDR3 bases: TGCGCCAGCAGCCAAGAGCGGAGGGGCACTGAAGCTTTCTTT. Its translation is CASSQERRGTEAFF.

V is TRBV28 and J is TRBJ1-2; D is undetermined. Per the germline V gene, CDR1 is MDHEN and CDR2 is SYDVKM. V was shortened by 2 bases and J by 8 bases, with 18 bases between the two germline ends. The length of the CDR3 is 15 residues. The CDR3, as DNA: TGTGCCAGCAGTTTAGGAACCGCCCGACTACGCGGCTACACCTTC. This sequence encodes CASSLGTARLRGYTF.

Only a few counts were recorded for this clone. The chain links TRBV21-1 to TRBJ2-5; TRBD1, the D gene given by the table, was not confirmed from the DNA. TRBV21-1 is a pseudogene locus. This CDR3 region has 13 residues. The CDR3, as DNA: TGTGCCAGCAGCAATACAGGGGAAGAGACCCAGTACTTC. Amino acid sequence: CASSNTGEETQYF.

This chain links TRBV5-6 with TRBJ2-1; 10 nucleotides line up with TRBD1. Per the germline V gene, CDR1 is SGHDT and CDR2 is YYEEEE. J gave up 11 bases and V 4 bases, and 3 bases lay outside the gene matches. This CDR3 has 12 amino acids. The CDR3 loop reads CASSRDRGQQFF. CDR3 coding DNA: TGTGCCAGCAGCCGTGACAGGGGGCAGCAGTTCTTC.

The V gene is TRBV4-1, the J gene TRBJ2-3, with no clear D. Germline CDR1 MGHRA, CDR2 YSYEKL. V was shortened by 0 bases and J by 2 bases, with 9 bases between the two germline ends. The CDR3 loop spans 15 amino acids. CDR3 region: CASSQEELSTDTQYF. In DNA, the CDR3 is TGCGCCAGCAGCCAAGAAGAACTTTCCACAGATACGCAGTATTTT.

The chain uses TRBV28 and TRBJ2-1, with 7 bases that match TRBD2. Looked up from germline, CDR1 is MDHEN and CDR2 is SYDVKM. The CDR3 consists of 12 residues. Germline trimming cut 4 bases from V and 9 bases from J; bases unmatched to any gene: 3. CDR3 coding DNA: TGTGCCAGCAGTTCCCCGGGGGGTGAGCAGTTCTTC. Translation gives CASSSPGGEQFF.

This chain joins TRBV2 and TRBJ2-7; D call uncertain. Germline CDR1 and CDR2: SNHLY and FYNNEI. Trimming cost V 4 bases and J 3 bases, with 10 bases left between them. The CDR3 length is 13 residues. In DNA, the CDR3 is TGTGCCAGCAGTGTGCAGGCGTACTACGAGCAGTACTTC. It codes for CASSVQAYYEQYF.

The chain combines TRBV18 with TRBJ2-1, with 12 bases identical to TRBD1. Germline V gene data show CDR1 as KGHSH and CDR2 as LQKENI. With V trimmed by 3 bases and J by 4 bases, 7 bases remained unmatched. The CDR3 runs to 17 residues. The CDR3 DNA is TGTGCCAGCTCACCGGGACAGGGGGCAGGTTCGTACAATGAGCAGTTCTTC. It specifies CASSPGQGAGSYNEQFF.

The gene calls are TRBV11-3 and TRBJ2-7; D ambiguous. Germline CDR1 and CDR2: SGHNT and YENEEA. V was pared by 5 bases and J by 5 bases, with 13 bases between. This CDR3 is 13 amino acids long. Written as DNA, the CDR3 is TGTGCCAGCAGCCCACTATTGGGGAACGAGCAGTACTTC. This gives the protein CASSPLLGNEQYF.

This clone appeared a single time. The chain recombines TRBV5-6 with TRBJ2-1, with D possibly matching TRBD2 (6 bases). Germline CDR1 SGHDT, CDR2 YYEEEE. The CDR3 consists of 13 residues. Trimming left V 4 bases short and J 7 bases short, with 12 bases between. The CDR3 nucleotides are TGTGCCAGCAGCCTCGGGACTCTTAATGAGCAGTTCTTC. Its translation: CASSLGTLNEQFF.

The chain uses TRBV15 and TRBJ2-5; 8 bases are a match to TRBD1. The CDR3 contains 15 residues. V was clipped by 4 bases and J by 5 bases; unmatched bases: 9. Per the germline V gene, CDR1 is LNHNV and CDR2 is YYDKDF (reference sequence). The CDR3 reads CATSTPPGGLETQYF. The CDR3 bases are TGTGCCACCAGCACCCCACCAGGGGGCTTGGAGACCCAGTACTTC.

The CDR3 sequence: CASSERLAGSRPYNEQFF. The CDR3 nucleotides are TGTGCCAGCAGTGAAAGGCTAGCGGGAAGTCGGCCCTACAATGAGCAGTTCTTC. The genes are TRBV25-1 and TRBJ2-1, with 9 bases aligning to TRBD2. V was pared by 2 bases and J by 2 bases, with 10 bases of the junction left unmatched. Germline V gene data show CDR1 as MGHDK and CDR2 as SYGVNS. The CDR3 contains 18 residues.

V usage is TRBV7-8 and J usage is TRBJ1-5; the D gene is possibly TRBD1 (6 bases). CDR1 is SGHVS, CDR2 FQNEAQ, per germline. The CDR3 consists of 15 residues. The V end was cut by 0 bases, the J end by 4 bases, with 10 bases between. The DNA for the CDR3 is TGTGCCAGCAGCTTAGCCAGGGGAGTTAATCAGCCCCAGCATTTT. Its protein is CASSLARGVNQPQHF.

The V call is TRBV7-9, the J call TRBJ2-5; TRBD1 might be the D (7 bases). V lost 5 bases, J lost 7 bases, and 14 bases lay in between. The CDR3 loop spans 13 amino acids. The germline V gene encodes CDR1 SEHNR and CDR2 FQNEAQ (reference sequence). The CDR3 nucleotides read TGTGCCAGCAGCCCCAGGGGGGACGGGACCCAGTACTTC. This translates into CASSPRGDGTQYF.

V and J are TRBV11-1 and TRBJ2-5; D is perhaps TRBD2 (5 bases). The CDR3 is 12 amino acids. In germline, CDR1 is SGHAT, CDR2 FQDESV (reference sequence). V was clipped by 7 bases and J by 1 base, with 7 bases between them. For the CDR3, the DNA is TGTGCCAGCACGGGATTCCAAGAGACCCAGTACTTC. Encoded protein: CASTGFQETQYF.

The V and J genes are TRBV6-1 and TRBJ1-5; no definite D call. Looked up from germline, CDR1 is MNHNS and CDR2 is SASEGT. The V end was cut by 8 bases, the J end by 2 bases, with 13 bases between. CDR3 size: 14 residues. The CDR3 region is CASWAGNGNQPQHF. CDR3 coding DNA: TGTGCCAGCTGGGCGGGGAACGGCAATCAGCCCCAGCATTTT.

V gene TRBV6-5 combines with J gene TRBJ1-5; 7 bases agree with TRBD1. In germline, CDR1 is MNHEY, CDR2 SVGAGI. This CDR3 comprises 14 residues. V shed 7 bases, J shed 7 bases, and the junction held 10 bases outside the gene matches. Here the CDR3 reads CASIPGQADQPQHF. The CDR3 DNA is TGTGCCAGCATCCCAGGACAGGCTGACCAGCCCCAGCATTTT.

This clone was detected once. This chain links TRBV10-1 with TRBJ2-7; TRBD1 matches at 11 bases. V lost 1 base and J lost 6; bases outside the gene matches: 5. From germline, CDR1 is WNHNN and CDR2 SYGVQD (reference sequence). This CDR3 has 15 amino acids. The CDR3 protein is CASSEWRTGGSEQYF. The CDR3 DNA is TGCGCCAGCAGTGAGTGGAGGACAGGGGGCTCCGAGCAGTACTTC.

This clone has a handful of counts. The CDR3 region has the DNA TGTGCCATCCGACTAGCCGAACAAGAGACCCAGTACTTC. It encodes CAIRLAEQETQYF. The chain employs TRBV10-3 and TRBJ2-5, with 7 bases identical to TRBD2. Trimming took 8 bases from V and 2 from J; bases not matched to a gene: 5. The CDR3 is 13 amino acids. Germline V gene data show CDR1 as ENHRY and CDR2 as SYGVKD.

J is TRBJ2-1 and V is TRBV4-2; no firm D call. The CDR3 runs 15 residues. CDR1 and CDR2 (germline): LGHNA, YNFKEQ. V lost 7 bases and J 3 bases, leaving 16 bases between the germline ends. The CDR3 nucleotides are TGTGCCAGCACCAGCTCCCTGGAAAGCTACAATGAGCAGTTCTTC. Its protein is CASTSSLESYNEQFF.

The chain joins TRBV4-1 to TRBJ1-6; D remains unclear. The V gene's germline CDR1 is MGHRA and CDR2 YSYEKL. The CDR3 consists of 12 residues. V was shortened by 0 bases and J by 11 bases, with 5 bases between the two germline ends. For the CDR3, the DNA is TGCGCCAGCAGCCAAGATTTGGCACCCCTCCACTTT. It encodes CASSQDLAPLHF.